This record covers a single TCR beta chain. Its antigen is not known. Moderate-to-severe activity, CAS ≥3, NOSPECS ≥4 and duration under 3 months were recorded for donors with ophthalmopathy. Out of around 10 ml of fresh peripheral blood, PBMCs were obtained. The data were taken from a study of Graves' ophthalmopathy and Graves' hyperthyroidism. Study at large: No treatment had been given when peripheral blood was collected at initial diagnosis. General study findings and limits: Blood also carried most expanded thyroid clonotypes exceeding 0.001 frequency.

Amplification targeted the TCR beta CDR3 regions, with RNA transcripts as the source material. Second-round multiplex PCR came after first-round RT-PCR with HTBI primers. Via MiXCR, TCRdb re-called the multiplex PCR reads, giving one row per CDR3 protein. Of 13,000 to 15,000 distinct CDR3 sequences detected, roughly 50% appear once; the ten largest clones hold around 50%. Unmatched junction bases numbered 13, after V lost 8 bases and J lost 8 bases. This CDR3 region has 15 residues. Germline V lookup: CDR1 KGHDR, CDR2 SFDVKD. The sequenced sample consisted of peripheral blood. V is TRBV24-1 and J is TRBJ2-1; 8 nucleotides line up with TRBD2. The source of this sequence is a woman aged 25-40 years with Graves' ophthalmopathy. Here the CDR3 DNA reads TGTGCCACCACCCCCGGTGCTAGCGGGTTCGATGAGCAGTTCTTC. This gives the protein CATTPGASGFDEQFF.